This TCR beta chain was obtained from a study of blood T cell repertoires in COVID-19. Study background: COVID-19 samples, acute and convalescent, were from the United States, Italy and Spain. From T cells, B-cell-depleted T cells, or PBMCs came the material, which was cDNA or gDNA.

As originally analysed: Reference gene primer amplification gave nucleated cell count estimates. Repertoires were generated with immunoSEQ multiplex PCR, while TCRdb's copy carries only in-frame clones and drops some. V and J calls and clone size follow that table, whereas D and trimming were derived from the DNA. The sample lists a few hundred thousand clones, roughly nine tenths seen once, with just over 0.85% in the top ten. The CDR3 runs 15 residues. V was cut by 2 bases and J by 10 bases, with 18 bases left in between. Germline assignment: CDR1 LGHDT and CDR2 YNNKEL (reference sequence). Individuals drawn from 20 to 30 US areas were about 18 to 95 years old.

The sample consisted of PBMCs or T cells enriched from blood (not recorded which). J is TRBJ2-1 and V is TRBV3-1 (or the pseudogene TRBV3-2); D is ambiguous. The receptor was isolated from a woman in her thirties or forties who had been exposed to COVID-19. The CDR3 bases are TGTGCCAGCAGCCAACGGGTAGCTTACATCATCGAGCAGTTCTTC. Encoded protein: CASSQRVAYIIEQFF.